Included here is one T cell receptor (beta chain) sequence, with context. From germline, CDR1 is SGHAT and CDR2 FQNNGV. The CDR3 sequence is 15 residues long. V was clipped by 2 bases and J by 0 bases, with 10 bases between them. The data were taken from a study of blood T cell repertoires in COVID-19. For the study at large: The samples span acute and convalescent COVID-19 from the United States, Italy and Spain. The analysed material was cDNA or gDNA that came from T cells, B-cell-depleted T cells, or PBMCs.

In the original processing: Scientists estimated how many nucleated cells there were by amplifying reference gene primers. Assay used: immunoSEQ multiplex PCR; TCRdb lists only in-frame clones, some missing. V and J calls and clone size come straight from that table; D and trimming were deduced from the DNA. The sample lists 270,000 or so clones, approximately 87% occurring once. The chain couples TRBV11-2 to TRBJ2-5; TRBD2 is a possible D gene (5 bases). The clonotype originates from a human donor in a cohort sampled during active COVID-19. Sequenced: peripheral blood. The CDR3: CASSLYDGDQETQYF. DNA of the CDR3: TGTGCCAGCAGCTTATACGACGGGGACCAAGAGACCCAGTACTTC.